This record looks at one T cell receptor beta chain sequence and its context. The sample is drawn from a study of cytomegalovirus exposure and HLA in healthy donors. The PCR ran on 60 Vbeta and 13 Jbeta primers. Data came from immunoSEQ multiplex PCR; TCRdb stores just in-frame clones and leaves some out. The sample contains 85,000 to 130,000 clones, 71% of which appear only once. The germline CDR1 and CDR2 sequences are SNHLY and FYNNEI. The CDR3 runs 15 residues. Deletions cut 6 bases from V and 0 bases from J, with 12 bases between. The sequence was collected from a female donor in good health and CMV-seronegative. Material for sequencing was PBMCs. This rearrangement joins TRBV2 to TRBJ2-1; D may be TRBD2 (6 bases). DNA of the CDR3: TGTGCCAGCAGCCCCCGGGGGAGCTCCTACAATGAGCAGTTCTTC. It codes for CASSPRGSSYNEQFF.